Following are 26 T cell receptor beta chains from one sample sequenced in a study of blood T cell repertoires in COVID-19 (TCRdb year 2020). Library method: the immunoSEQ multiplex PCR assay. Held by TCRdb, this immuneACCESS table contains in-frame sequences only and omits some clones. Under half of the omission traces to an unresolved V gene where checked; the cause of the rest is unknown. The sample table contains approximately 290,000 clones; only one count was recorded for around 90% of them. Around 1.1% of the sample comes from the top ten. The sample comprised PBMCs or T cells enriched from blood (not recorded which). These receptors came from a woman in her 30s who had recovered from COVID-19.

The chain employs TRBV28 and TRBJ2-2; TRBD1 aligns across 9 bases. The CDR3 extends over 14 amino acids. Germline loops: CDR1 MDHEN, CDR2 SYDVKM. Trimming removed 6 bases from V and 4 bases from J; junction bases left unmatched: 3. The CDR3 region has the DNA TGTGCCAGCAGGCGACAGGGGGGCACCGGGGAGCTGTTTTTT. Translated, it gives CASRRQGGTGELFF.

The V gene is TRBV7-8, the J gene TRBJ2-7; weak D call: TRBD2 (6 bases). Looked up from germline, CDR1 is SGHVS and CDR2 is FQNEAQ. The length of the CDR3 is 15 residues. V lost 1 base and J lost 7, with 17 bases in between. The CDR3 is CASSLGGLGLLEQYF. The CDR3 bases are TGTGCCAGCAGCTTAGGGGGACTCGGTTTACTTGAGCAGTACTTC.

The chain links TRBV13 to TRBJ2-5, with D possibly matching TRBD2 (5 bases). Germline loops: CDR1 PRHDT, CDR2 FYEKMQ (reference sequence). Trimming pared 4 bases from V and 5 bases from J, leaving 17 bases between. There are 15 residues in the CDR3. The CDR3 DNA reads as TGTGCCAGCAGCTACCGTACGGGATATTCGGAGACCCAGTACTTC. Translation gives CASSYRTGYSETQYF.

V and J are TRBV5-1 and TRBJ1-1, with TRBD1 as a possible D gene (6 bases). The V end was cut by 6 bases, the J end by 1 base, with 10 bases between. CDR3 length: 13 amino acids. Germline V gives CDR1 SGHRS, CDR2 YFSETQ. The CDR3 reads CASKGEPNTEAFF. The CDR3 nucleotides are TGCGCCAGCAAGGGGGAGCCGAACACTGAAGCTTTCTTT.

The V gene is TRBV27, the J gene TRBJ2-2, with 9 bases matching TRBD1. V was pared by 8 bases and J by 7 bases, with 8 bases of the junction left unmatched. From germline, CDR1 is MNHEY and CDR2 SMNVEV (reference sequence). The CDR3 length is 14 residues. The CDR3 sequence: CASAPGQGFGELFF. The CDR3 DNA reads as TGTGCCAGCGCTCCGGGACAGGGTTTCGGGGAGCTGTTTTTT.

The rearrangement uses TRBV27 and TRBJ1-1; no firm D call. Trimming pared 4 bases from V and 11 bases from J, leaving 14 bases between. Germline V gene sequence: CDR1 MNHEY, CDR2 SMNVEV (reference sequence). CDR3 length: 12 amino acids. DNA of the CDR3: TGTGCCAGCAGTTCGGGATCCGTGGCTGCTTTCTTT. It codes for CASSSGSVAAFF.

The chain recombines TRBV7-2 with TRBJ2-2; 10 positions agree with TRBD1. V shed 6 bases, J shed 6 bases, and the junction held 10 bases outside the gene matches. CDR3 length equals 16 residues. In germline, CDR1 is SGHTA, CDR2 FQGNSA. The CDR3 DNA follows: TGTGCCAGCAGTCACGACGGGACAGGGGTCGCCGGGGAGCTGTTTTTT. Translation: CASSHDGTGVAGELFF.

The chain combines TRBV6-5 with TRBJ2-7, with 14 nucleotides matching TRBD2. The CDR3 sequence is 15 residues long. With V trimmed by 7 bases and J by 5 bases, 7 bases remained unmatched. The germline gives CDR1 MNHEY, CDR2 SVGAGI. CDR3 sequence: CASKAGLAGVNEQYF. DNA for the CDR3: TGTGCCAGCAAGGCGGGACTAGCGGGAGTGAACGAGCAGTACTTC.

The chain employs TRBV19 and TRBJ2-7; 14 bases fit TRBD2. CDR1 and CDR2 from the germline V gene are LNHDA and SQIVND (reference sequence). The CDR3 contains 14 residues. V dropped 5 bases and J dropped 11; count of bases not matched to a gene: 8. This chain's CDR3 is CASSSEGLAGAKYF. CDR3 nucleotide sequence: TGTGCCAGTAGTTCTGAGGGACTAGCGGGAGCAAAGTACTTC.

J is TRBJ2-7 and V is TRBV7-9; unclear D gene. The CDR3 is made up of 12 amino acids. The germline gives CDR1 SEHNR, CDR2 FQNEAQ (reference sequence). The V gene lost 2 bases and the J gene lost 2 bases, with 4 bases spanning the gap. The CDR3 loop reads CASSLSPYEQYF. The CDR3 DNA is TGTGCCAGCAGCTTAAGCCCCTACGAGCAGTACTTC.

This chain joins TRBV3-1 (or the pseudogene TRBV3-2) and TRBJ2-7; D is perhaps TRBD1 (5 bases). Deletions cut 0 bases from V and 0 bases from J, with 9 bases between. CDR1 is LGHDT and CDR2 is YNNKEL in the germline V gene (reference sequence). This CDR3 spans 15 amino acids. The CDR3: CASSQEWGSSYEQYF. CDR3 coding DNA: TGTGCCAGCAGCCAAGAATGGGGCAGCTCCTACGAGCAGTACTTC.

Comment on this clone: This specimen includes other DNA sequences encoding the same CDR3. The rearrangement links TRBV6-5 to TRBJ2-7; 7 nucleotides match TRBD1. Germline trimming cut 3 bases from V and 3 bases from J; bases unmatched to any gene: 2. The CDR3 is 13 amino acids. From germline, CDR1 is MNHEY and CDR2 SVGAGI. The CDR3 DNA reads as TGTGCCAGCAGTTATCGGGACAGCTACGAGCAGTACTTC. Its protein is CASSYRDSYEQYF.

The chain couples TRBV30 to TRBJ2-1; the match to TRBD2 covers 9 bases. CDR1 is GTSNPN, CDR2 SVGIG, per germline (reference sequence). CDR3 length: 14 amino acids. Trimming at V came to 3 bases and at J to 4 bases, leaving 4 bases not matched to a gene. The CDR3 region has the DNA TGTGCCTGGAGGCCTAGCGGGATGTACAATGAGCAGTTCTTC. As protein: CAWRPSGMYNEQFF.

The V call is TRBV5-1, the J call TRBJ2-5; tentative D call: TRBD1 (6 bases). CDR1 SGHRS and CDR2 YFSETQ come from the germline V gene. The CDR3 is 14 residues long. Trimming shortened V by 5 bases and J by 5 bases, and 16 bases separated the two germline ends. The CDR3 DNA follows: TGCGCCAGCAGTACACAGGGTTCCCGGGAGACCCAGTACTTC. Amino acid sequence: CASSTQGSRETQYF.

V usage is TRBV27 and J usage is TRBJ2-7; 8 nucleotides align to TRBD2. Germline CDR1 is MNHEY and CDR2 is SMNVEV (reference sequence). This CDR3 is built from 13 residues. The ends lost 10 bases at V and 3 bases at J; junction bases unmatched: 8. The CDR3 protein is CATRGSGVYEQYF. For the CDR3, the DNA is TGTGCCACCCGGGGTAGCGGGGTCTACGAGCAGTACTTC.

This clone appeared once. The DNA of the CDR3 is TGCGCCAGCAAATTCGCCCCGGGCTCCTACGAGCAGTACTTC. Its protein is CASKFAPGSYEQYF. The chain recombines TRBV10-2 with TRBJ2-7; D unresolved. The CDR3 runs to 14 residues. V lost 7 bases, J lost 0 bases, and 13 bases lay in between. CDR1 is WSHSY and CDR2 is SAAADI in the germline V gene.

The rearrangement joins TRBV7-8 to TRBJ2-7; maybe TRBD1 (6 bases). The germline V and J ends were trimmed by 5 bases and 4 bases, with 18 bases remaining between them. The CDR3 is made up of 15 amino acids. CDR1 and CDR2 from the germline V gene are SGHVS and FQNEAQ. The CDR3 DNA follows: TGTGCCAGCAGCCTTAGGTTCGGTCAGGGGTACGAGCAGTACTTC. Residues: CASSLRFGQGYEQYF.

This clone occurred a few times. The J gene is TRBJ2-5, the V gene TRBV7-2, with TRBD1 matching over 9 bases. CDR1 is SGHTA and CDR2 is FQGNSA in the germline V gene. The CDR3 length is 16 residues. V dropped 0 bases and J dropped 4; count of bases not matched to a gene: 6. The CDR3 is CASSLALQGAGETQYF. Here the CDR3 DNA reads TGTGCCAGCAGCTTAGCGCTACAGGGGGCGGGAGAGACCCAGTACTTC. The full variable domain, with the rest looked up from reference TRBV7-2 and TRBJ2-5, is GAGVSQSPSNKVTEKGKDVELRCDPISGHTALYWYRQSLGQGLEFLIYFQGNSAPDKSGLPSDRFSAERTGGSVSTLTIQRTQQEDSAVYLCASSLALQGAGETQYFGPGTRLLVL.

This sequence joins TRBV28 and TRBJ1-6; tentatively, D is TRBD1 (6 bases). CDR1 and CDR2 (germline): MDHEN, SYDVKM. Trimming removed 8 bases from V and 3 bases from J, with 14 bases in between. The CDR3 is made up of 15 amino acids. CDR3 sequence: CASGGGQLYNSPLHF. CDR3 DNA sequence: TGTGCCAGCGGAGGAGGACAGCTCTATAATTCACCCCTCCACTTT.

The rearrangement joins TRBV4-3 to TRBJ2-7, with D perhaps matching TRBD1 (6 bases). The V and J ends lost 0 bases and 1 base respectively, with 13 bases between them. The CDR3 spans 16 residues. The germline gives CDR1 LGHNA, CDR2 YSLEER. The CDR3 reads CASSQENRVGSYEQYF. The CDR3 DNA sequence: TGCGCCAGCAGCCAAGAGAACAGGGTCGGTTCCTACGAGCAGTACTTC.

The chain couples TRBV7-2 to TRBJ1-1; no definite D call. V was shortened by 5 bases and J by 5 bases, with 15 bases between the two germline ends. Germline CDR1 is SGHTA and CDR2 is FQGNSA. CDR3 length: 14 residues. In DNA form, the CDR3 reads TGTGCCAGCAGCCCGCCCTCATCGGGGACTGAAGCTTTCTTT. Its protein product is CASSPPSSGTEAFF.

This clone was picked up one time. The rearrangement uses TRBV7-2 and TRBJ2-3; 8 nucleotides match TRBD1. Germline CDR1 is SGHTA and CDR2 is FQGNSA. The CDR3 has 16 residues. After removal of 4 bases from V and 4 bases from J, the junction contained 10 bases not matched to a gene. CDR3 in amino acids: CASSSLQGGTADTQYF. The CDR3 DNA reads as TGTGCCAGCAGCTCCTTACAGGGGGGCACGGCAGATACGCAGTATTTT.

The rearrangement links TRBV5-4 to TRBJ2-1, with TRBD2 matching over 11 bases. V gave up 3 bases and J gave up 0 bases; unmatched junction bases: 11. The CDR3 spans 19 residues. The germline gives CDR1 SGHNT, CDR2 YYREEE (reference sequence). The CDR3 sequence: CASSSPGTSGTFSYNEQFF. For the CDR3, the DNA is TGTGCCAGCAGCTCACCCGGGACTAGCGGTACCTTCTCCTACAATGAGCAGTTCTTC.

The chain joins TRBV7-9 to TRBJ2-1; TRBD2 matches 14 bases. The ends lost 5 bases at V and 8 bases at J; junction bases unmatched: 11. The CDR3 is 17 residues long. CDR1 and CDR2 from the germline V gene are SEHNR and FQNEAQ (reference sequence). CDR3 in amino acids: CASSLGTSGSGIYEQFF. In DNA form, the CDR3 reads TGTGCCAGCAGCCTAGGGACTAGCGGGAGCGGGATCTATGAGCAGTTCTTC. The whole variable domain, filled in from reference TRBV7-9 and TRBJ2-1, reads DTGVSQNPRHKITKRGQNVTFRCDPISEHNRLYWYRQTLGQGPEFLTYFQNEAQLEKSRLLSDRFSAERPKGSFSTLEIQRTEQGDSAMYLCASSLGTSGSGIYEQFFGPGTRLTVL.

The chain links TRBV7-2 to TRBJ2-7, with TRBD2 identical over 10 bases. This CDR3 is built from 14 residues. Losses at the gene ends were 6 bases for V and 3 bases for J; bases not matched to a gene: 5. Germline loops: CDR1 SGHTA, CDR2 FQGNSA. The CDR3 DNA sequence: TGTGCCAGCAGTCCCACTAGCGGGATCTACGAGCAGTACTTC. This encodes CASSPTSGIYEQYF.

The chain uses TRBV5-6 and TRBJ2-5; D is undetermined. This CDR3 spans 13 amino acids. V shed 0 bases and J shed 7 bases, with 10 bases lying between them. CDR1 and CDR2 from the germline V gene are SGHDT and YYEEEE. CDR3 protein: CASSLERRGTQYF. The CDR3 region has the DNA TGTGCCAGCAGCTTGGAACGTCGAGGGACCCAGTACTTC.